Detailed here is one T cell receptor beta chain. The same CDR3 is also encoded by other DNA sequences in this sample. The record originates from a study of blood T cell repertoires in COVID-19. In the study overall: Sources were T cells, B-cell-depleted T cells, or PBMCs; the material itself was cDNA or gDNA.

The assay was immunoSEQ multiplex PCR, and TCRdb's table has in-frame clones only and misses some. Of about 190,000 clones in the sample, around 79% were seen once. The sample was peripheral blood. The TCR was taken from a woman in her 50s with acute or convalescent COVID-19.

CDR3 residues: CASSPQGSNYGYTF. As DNA, the CDR3 is TGTGCCAGCTCACCTCAGGGGTCCAACTATGGCTACACCTTC. The chain combines TRBV18 with TRBJ1-2; D perhaps matches TRBD1 (6 bases). Germline V gene lookup returns CDR1 KGHSH and CDR2 LQKENI. V lost 3 bases and J lost 2, with 10 bases in between. This CDR3 contains 14 residues.